The rows below give T cell receptor beta chains drawn from one sample of a study of blood T cell repertoires in COVID-19. Here immunoSEQ multiplex PCR was the method, and the copy in TCRdb shows in-frame clones only, minus some. The sample gives some 350,000 clones, over 70% of which show up once; around 3% is in the top ten. Input material: peripheral blood. All receptors come from a man aged 25 to 40 with active or convalescent COVID-19. Both conserved end residues are part of each CDR3. Each record gives: D gene, V gene, clone size, CDR3 length, J gene, CDR3 protein, CDR3 DNA. The D gene is left open where the match is weak. For some rows the clone size is stated as once, few or many, or as a class when expanded; others skip it.

d_call: -; v_call: TRBV30; clone_size: -; cdr3_length: 12; j_call: TRBJ2-1; cdr3_aa: CAWSIRTNEQFF; cdr3_nt: TGTGCCTGGAGTATTAGAACGAATGAGCAGTTCTTC
d_call: TRBD1; v_call: TRBV10-3; clone_size: -; cdr3_length: 14; j_call: TRBJ2-7; cdr3_aa: CAISEEVQGTKQYF; cdr3_nt: TGTGCCATCAGTGAGGAGGTACAGGGGACAAAGCAGTACTTC
d_call: -; v_call: TRBV11-2; clone_size: -; cdr3_length: 15; j_call: TRBJ1-5; cdr3_aa: CASSSLGGPDQPQHF; cdr3_nt: TGTGCCAGCAGCTCGCTAGGCGGGCCGGATCAGCCCCAGCATTTT
d_call: -; v_call: TRBV4-3; clone_size: few; cdr3_length: 13; j_call: TRBJ1-1; cdr3_aa: CASSLAVNTEAFF; cdr3_nt: TGCGCCAGCAGCCTCGCGGTGAACACTGAAGCTTTCTTT
d_call: -; v_call: TRBV21-1; clone_size: once; cdr3_length: 14; j_call: TRBJ2-5; cdr3_aa: CASSPARGGETQYF; cdr3_nt: TGTGCCAGCAGCCCCGCTCGGGGGGGAGAGACCCAGTACTTC
d_call: -; v_call: TRBV3-1/TRBV3-2; clone_size: -; cdr3_length: 15; j_call: TRBJ2-7; cdr3_aa: CAADPSGTPGGEQYF; cdr3_nt: TGTGCCGCGGACCCCTCCGGGACCCCTGGGGGGGAGCAGTACTTC
d_call: TRBD2; v_call: TRBV9; clone_size: -; cdr3_length: 13; j_call: TRBJ2-7; cdr3_aa: CASSGGTTYEQYF; cdr3_nt: TGTGCCAGCAGCGGCGGGACTACCTACGAGCAGTACTTC
d_call: -; v_call: TRBV7-9; clone_size: -; cdr3_length: 15; j_call: TRBJ2-3; cdr3_aa: CASAPTDFRTDTQYF; cdr3_nt: TGTGCCAGCGCCCCAACCGACTTCCGCACAGATACGCAGTATTTT
d_call: -; v_call: TRBV6-1; clone_size: once; cdr3_length: 15; j_call: TRBJ1-1; cdr3_aa: CASSDPFGRDTEAFF; cdr3_nt: TGTGCCAGCAGTGATCCGTTCGGCAGGGACACTGAAGCTTTCTTT
d_call: -; v_call: TRBV28; clone_size: -; cdr3_length: 14; j_call: TRBJ1-5; cdr3_aa: CASSRELSNQPQHF; cdr3_nt: TGTGCCAGCTCCCGGGAACTTAGCAATCAGCCCCAGCATTTT
d_call: -; v_call: TRBV25-1; clone_size: few; cdr3_length: 12; j_call: TRBJ2-5; cdr3_aa: CASSEFGETQYF; cdr3_nt: TGTGCCAGCAGTGAATTCGGGGAGACCCAGTACTTC
d_call: -; v_call: TRBV7-2; clone_size: -; cdr3_length: 15; j_call: TRBJ1-5; cdr3_aa: CASSTRGGSNQPQHF; cdr3_nt: TGTGCCAGCAGCACCAGAGGGGGTAGCAATCAGCCCCAGCATTTT
d_call: -; v_call: TRBV4-3; clone_size: few; cdr3_length: 17; j_call: TRBJ2-3; cdr3_aa: CASSQGGGGLRRDTQYF; cdr3_nt: TGCGCCAGCAGCCAAGGGGGGGGCGGTTTAAGGAGAGATACGCAGTATTTT
d_call: TRBD1; v_call: TRBV19; clone_size: -; cdr3_length: 13; j_call: TRBJ2-2; cdr3_aa: CASTRGLARELFF; cdr3_nt: TGTGCCAGTACCAGGGGGCTAGCCCGGGAGCTGTTTTTT
d_call: TRBD1; v_call: TRBV27; clone_size: -; cdr3_length: 14; j_call: TRBJ1-2; cdr3_aa: CASRAGQELYGYTF; cdr3_nt: TGTGCCAGCAGGGCGGGACAGGAGCTGTATGGCTACACCTTC
d_call: TRBD2; v_call: TRBV28; clone_size: -; cdr3_length: 16; j_call: TRBJ2-7; cdr3_aa: CASTSPSGRASYEQYF; cdr3_nt: TGTGCCAGCACCTCGCCTAGCGGGAGGGCCTCCTACGAGCAGTACTTC
d_call: -; v_call: TRBV6-6; clone_size: -; cdr3_length: 13; j_call: TRBJ1-2; cdr3_aa: CASSFAGNYGYTF; cdr3_nt: TGTGCCAGCAGTTTCGCAGGGAACTATGGCTACACCTTC
d_call: TRBD1; v_call: TRBV7-9; clone_size: -; cdr3_length: 16; j_call: TRBJ1-2; cdr3_aa: CASSRRGQGAPGGYTF; cdr3_nt: TGTGCCAGCTCCCGAAGGGGGCAGGGGGCGCCCGGTGGCTACACCTTC
d_call: -; v_call: TRBV7-9; clone_size: -; cdr3_length: 14; j_call: TRBJ2-3; cdr3_aa: CASSLAGLADTQYF; cdr3_nt: TGTGCCAGCAGCTTAGCGGGACTCGCAGATACGCAGTATTTT
d_call: TRBD2; v_call: TRBV10-3; clone_size: -; cdr3_length: 19; j_call: TRBJ2-3; cdr3_aa: CAISESILRAGAGTDTQYF; cdr3_nt: TGTGCCATCAGTGAGTCAATCCTCCGAGCGGGGGCTGGCACAGATACGCAGTATTTT
d_call: TRBD2; v_call: TRBV3-1/TRBV3-2; clone_size: -; cdr3_length: 18; j_call: TRBJ2-1; cdr3_aa: CASSSGLAGQLAPGEQFF; cdr3_nt: TGTGCCAGCAGCTCGGGACTAGCGGGACAGTTGGCTCCGGGTGAGCAGTTCTTC
d_call: -; v_call: TRBV29-1; clone_size: few; cdr3_length: 15; j_call: TRBJ2-7; cdr3_aa: CSVAGPGRTSYEQYF; cdr3_nt: TGCAGCGTTGCGGGGCCGGGGAGGACCTCCTACGAGCAGTACTTC
d_call: TRBD2; v_call: TRBV11-2; clone_size: -; cdr3_length: 16; j_call: TRBJ2-1; cdr3_aa: CASSFLAGVLYNEQFF; cdr3_nt: TGTGCCAGCAGCTTTTTAGCGGGCGTGTTGTATAATGAGCAGTTCTTC
d_call: TRBD2; v_call: TRBV7-2; clone_size: -; cdr3_length: 16; j_call: TRBJ2-5; cdr3_aa: CASSLDGSGDRETQYF; cdr3_nt: TGTGCCAGCAGCTTAGACGGTAGCGGGGACCGGGAGACCCAGTACTTC
d_call: -; v_call: TRBV7-9; clone_size: once; cdr3_length: 15; j_call: TRBJ2-2; cdr3_aa: CASSLIGQSTGELFF; cdr3_nt: TGTGCCAGCAGCCTAATAGGACAGAGCACCGGGGAGCTGTTTTTT
d_call: TRBD2; v_call: TRBV7-9; clone_size: -; cdr3_length: 17; j_call: TRBJ2-2; cdr3_aa: CASSLGRTSLNTGELFF; cdr3_nt: TGTGCCAGCAGCTTAGGGCGGACTAGCCTTAACACCGGGGAGCTGTTTTTT
d_call: -; v_call: TRBV7-9; clone_size: -; cdr3_length: 17; j_call: TRBJ1-4; cdr3_aa: CASSLAGGAGWNEKLFF; cdr3_nt: TGTGCCAGCAGCTTAGCGGGTGGCGCAGGGTGGAATGAAAAACTGTTTTTT